The source of this T cell receptor (beta chain) is a study of cytomegalovirus exposure and HLA in healthy donors. Whole-study findings and limits: Later analysis identified a missense DCLRE1C variant that was linked to TCR beta V- and J-gene trimming.

Comment on this clone: Its antigen is as yet unknown.

PCR involved 60 Vbeta and 13 Jbeta primers. The assay was immunoSEQ multiplex PCR, and TCRdb's table has in-frame clones only and misses some. The sample lists 80,000 to 100,000 clones, roughly four fifths occurring once. Trimming cost V 0 bases and J 1 base, with 14 bases left between them. Germline V CDR1 and CDR2: MGHRA, YSYEKL. CDR3 length equals 17 residues. This TCR derives from a human donor in good health. Sequencing used PBMCs. This rearrangement joins TRBV4-1 to TRBJ2-3, with D possibly matching TRBD1 (6 bases). For the CDR3, the DNA is TGCGCCAGCAGCCAAGAACTGGGGGCCGGAGGCACAGATACGCAGTATTTT. Protein: CASSQELGAGGTDTQYF.